Included here is one TCR beta chain sequence, with context. Its antigen is as yet unknown. The sample belongs to a study of cytomegalovirus exposure and HLA in healthy donors. Whole-study context: Unique TCRs from HLA-typed donors, about 78 million of them, were held in an early data release. Broader study findings: In a later analysis, CMV-associated beta chains were mostly HLA-associated, it appeared. Later on, a genetic analysis was performed. It linked a missense variant in DCLRE1C with V- and J-gene trimming of TCR beta.

The V gene's germline CDR1 is SGHAT and CDR2 FQNNGV. This CDR3 region has 17 residues. V gave up 1 base and J gave up 3 bases; unmatched junction bases: 11. At sampling all donors were nominally healthy, likely with unrecorded immune exposures. PCR used 60 Vbeta primers and 13 Jbeta primers. Clones were read by immunoSEQ multiplex PCR, and TCRdb kept only the in-frame ones, dropping some. The data show 95,000 to 110,000 clones, with about 74% seen just once and 14% held by the top ten. Sequencing was done on a sample of PBMCs. The rearrangement joins TRBV11-2 to TRBJ2-5; TRBD1 matches 7 bases. This TCR derives from a middle-aged woman in good health and CMV-seropositive. CDR3 amino acids: CASSLVLTGIVEETQYF. CDR3 nucleotides: TGTGCCAGCAGCTTAGTACTGACAGGGATTGTAGAAGAGACCCAGTACTTC.